Presented here are 7 T cell receptor beta chains from one specimen sequenced in a study of blood T cell repertoires in COVID-19. Profiling relied on immunoSEQ multiplex PCR, and the TCRdb table lists in-frame clones only, not all of them. The sample records 90,000 to 150,000 clones, approximately 70% being singletons. Sequencing input: peripheral blood. These receptors were collected from a human donor with acute or convalescent COVID-19. The donor label of this sample is uncertain.

This chain connects TRBV20-1 to TRBJ1-1; 7 bases map to TRBD1. CDR3 length: 11 amino acids. Germline CDR1 and CDR2: DFQATT and SNEGSKA (reference sequence). The CDR3 DNA reads TGCAGGGGGGCACAGGGGACTGAAGCTTTCTTT. This encodes CRGAQGTEAFF.

This sequence joins TRBV30 and TRBJ1-2; D is undetermined. The CDR3 has 13 amino acids. V lost 0 bases and J 1 base, leaving 6 bases between the germline ends. CDR1 is GTSNPN and CDR2 is SVGIG in the germline V gene (reference sequence). Written as DNA, the CDR3 is TGTGCCTGGAGTGTCCAAATTAACTATGGCTACACCTTC. Amino acid sequence: CAWSVQINYGYTF.

V and J are TRBV29-1 and TRBJ1-1; unclear D gene. The CDR3 contains 11 residues. V lost 6 bases and J 0 bases, leaving 5 bases between the germline ends. Germline V CDR1 and CDR2: SQVTM, ANQGSEA. For the CDR3, the DNA is TGCAGCGTAGAGATGAACACTGAAGCTTTCTTT. The encoded protein is CSVEMNTEAFF. Full variable domain (rest looked up from reference TRBV29-1 and TRBJ1-1): SAVISQKPSRDICQRGTSLTIQCQVDSQVTMMFWYRQQPGQSLTLIATANQGSEATYESGFVIDKFPISRPNLTFSTLTVSNMSPEDSSIYLCSVEMNTEAFFGQGTRLTVV.

The V and J genes are TRBV18 and TRBJ2-7, with D possibly being TRBD1 (6 bases). The CDR3 runs 13 residues. Germline V gene lookup returns CDR1 KGHSH and CDR2 LQKENI. V lost 6 bases and J 5 bases, leaving 14 bases between the germline ends. CDR3 nucleotides: TGTGCCAGCTCTCTCACAGGGAGAAACGAGCAGTACTTC. It codes for CASSLTGRNEQYF.

V and J are TRBV5-8 and TRBJ2-1, with 8 bases matching TRBD1. There are 16 residues in the CDR3. V was pared by 3 bases and J by 5 bases, with 10 bases of the junction left unmatched. Germline CDR1 reads SGHTS; CDR2 reads YDEGEE. CDR3 in DNA: TGTGCCAGCAGCTCGACTCTCAGGGGGCGCCACAATGAGCAGTTCTTC. This gives the protein CASSSTLRGRHNEQFF. Looking up the rest from reference TRBV5-8 and TRBJ2-1 gives the full variable domain: EAGVTQSPTHLIKTRGQQATLRCSPISGHTSVYWYQQALGLGLQFLLWYDEGEERNRGNFPPRFSGRQFPNYSSELNVNALELEDSALYLCASSSTLRGRHNEQFFGPGTRLTVL.

The chain is built from TRBV5-4 and TRBJ1-1, with D maybe TRBD1 (6 bases). The V gene lost 4 bases and the J gene lost 5 bases, with 12 bases spanning the gap. There are 13 residues in the CDR3. Germline V gene sequence: CDR1 SGHNT, CDR2 YYREEE (reference sequence). DNA for the CDR3: TGTGCCAGCAGCCTAGGGGGTTTGACTGAAGCTTTCTTT. Amino acids: CASSLGGLTEAFF.

This clone came up once. The V call is TRBV14, the J call TRBJ2-1; D may be TRBD2 (5 bases). Germline assignment: CDR1 SGHDN and CDR2 FVKESK. V dropped 1 base and J dropped 6 bases, with 10 bases sitting between them. The length of the CDR3 is 14 residues. The chain's CDR3 is CASSQVLGLNEQFF. The CDR3 region has the DNA TGTGCCAGCAGCCAAGTCCTAGGACTCAATGAGCAGTTCTTC.